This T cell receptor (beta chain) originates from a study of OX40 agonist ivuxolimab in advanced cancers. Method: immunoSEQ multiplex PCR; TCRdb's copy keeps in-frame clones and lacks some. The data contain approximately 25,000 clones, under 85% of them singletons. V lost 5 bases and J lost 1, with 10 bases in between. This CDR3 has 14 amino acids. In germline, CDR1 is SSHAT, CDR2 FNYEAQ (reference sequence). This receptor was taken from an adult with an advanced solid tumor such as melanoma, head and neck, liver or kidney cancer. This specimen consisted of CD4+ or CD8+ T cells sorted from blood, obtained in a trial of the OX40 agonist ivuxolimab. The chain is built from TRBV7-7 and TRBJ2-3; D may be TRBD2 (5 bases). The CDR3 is CASSPRTGTDTQYF. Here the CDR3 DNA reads TGTGCCAGCAGCCCCCGGACTGGCACAGATACGCAGTATTTT.